A single sample is the source of the 17 T cell receptor beta chains below, sequenced in a study of OX40 agonist ivuxolimab in advanced cancers. Clones were sequenced by immunoSEQ multiplex PCR, and TCRdb holds only the in-frame ones, with some missing. The profile shows tens of thousands of clones, 87% of them singletons. Material: CD4+ or CD8+ T cells sorted from blood, obtained in a trial of the OX40 agonist ivuxolimab. These receptors all stem from an adult with an advanced solid tumor such as melanoma, head and neck, liver or kidney cancer.

This sequence joins TRBV19 and TRBJ1-6; 12 bases agree with TRBD1. The junction had 7 bases not matched to a gene; V was cut back by 6 bases and J by 10 bases. CDR3 length: 15 residues. In germline, CDR1 is LNHDA, CDR2 SQIVND (reference sequence). In DNA, the CDR3 is TGTGCCAGTAGGGGACAGGGGGCAAGGGAATCACCCCTCCACTTT. Translation gives CASRGQGARESPLHF.

A note on this clone: One end of the junction is discordant with germline, which a read error may explain. This chain links TRBV7-7 with TRBJ2-5, with D hard to call. The germline V gene has CDR1 SSHAT and CDR2 FNYEAQ (reference sequence). The CDR3 consists of 13 residues. CDR3 coding DNA: TGTGCTAGCAGCCCCGGGCATAGAGAGACCCAGTACTTC. Its protein product is CASSPGHRETQYF.

The rearrangement uses TRBV19 and TRBJ1-5, with D tentatively TRBD1 (6 bases). The V end was cut by 5 bases, the J end by 4 bases, with 18 bases between. The germline V gene has CDR1 LNHDA and CDR2 SQIVND (reference sequence). CDR3 length: 16 amino acids. The CDR3 sequence: CASSALDRTFNQPQHF. CDR3 bases: TGTGCCAGTAGTGCACTCGACAGGACCTTTAATCAGCCCCAGCATTTT.

This chain joins TRBV28 and TRBJ1-1, with 7 bases lining up with TRBD1. Unmatched junction bases numbered 10, after V lost 6 bases and J lost 3 bases. This CDR3 has 15 amino acids. CDR1 MDHEN and CDR2 SYDVKM come from the germline V gene. The CDR3 here is CASRTLTGEDTEAFF. DNA for the CDR3: TGTGCCAGCAGAACACTTACAGGGGAAGACACTGAAGCTTTCTTT.

The chain's CDR3 is CASSNFGTGGINEQFF. Here the CDR3 DNA reads TGTGCCAGTAGTAATTTTGGGACAGGGGGTATTAATGAGCAGTTCTTC. The chain joins TRBV19 to TRBJ2-1; 11 bases are shared with TRBD1. Germline V gives CDR1 LNHDA, CDR2 SQIVND (reference sequence). This CDR3 contains 16 residues. The V gene end was trimmed by 4 bases and the J gene end by 7 bases; junction bases not matched to a gene: 9.

The J gene is TRBJ2-1, the V gene TRBV6-4; D perhaps matches TRBD1 (6 bases). Between the trimmed V and J ends, which lost 6 bases and 10 bases, there was a span of 19 bases. Germline V lookup: CDR1 MRHNA, CDR2 SNTAGT. The CDR3 is 14 residues long. The DNA of the CDR3 is TGTGCCAGCAGCGGTGCCTCGGATAGGGGGGAGCAGTTCTTC. It is translated as CASSGASDRGEQFF.

This clone was picked up one time. This rearrangement joins TRBV4-3 to TRBJ1-1; D might be TRBD1 (5 bases). Germline V gene sequence: CDR1 LGHNA, CDR2 YSLEER. V dropped 4 bases and J dropped 3 bases, with 15 bases sitting between them. The CDR3 runs 15 residues. CDR3 DNA sequence: TGCGCCAGCAGCCTCGGTCGGGGGACGGACACTGAAGCTTTCTTT. This sequence encodes CASSLGRGTDTEAFF.

The chain uses TRBV14 and TRBJ2-3; no reliable D call. V lost 4 bases and J 0 bases, leaving 11 bases between the germline ends. The CDR3 consists of 15 residues. Germline V lookup: CDR1 SGHDN, CDR2 FVKESK. The CDR3 DNA reads as TGTGCCAGCAGCCCCACGACCGGCAGCACAGATACGCAGTATTTT. It yields the protein CASSPTTGSTDTQYF.

This clone has a single count. The chain employs TRBV5-1 and TRBJ2-5, with 15 bases fitting TRBD2. The CDR3 spans 17 residues. V gave up 4 bases and J gave up 5 bases; unmatched junction bases: 9. From germline, CDR1 is SGHRS and CDR2 YFSETQ. The CDR3: CASSGYGLAGGRETQYF. The CDR3 DNA reads TGCGCCAGCAGCGGATACGGACTAGCGGGGGGGCGGGAGACCCAGTACTTC.

This chain links TRBV6-5 with TRBJ1-1; no reliable D call. With 2 bases removed from V and 0 bases from J, the gap between germline ends came to 7 bases. Germline V lookup: CDR1 MNHEY, CDR2 SVGAGI. The CDR3 contains 14 residues. The CDR3 DNA is TGTGCCAGCAGTTACGGGTTGCTGAACACTGAAGCTTTCTTT. Its translation: CASSYGLLNTEAFF.

The table lists this clone with a few counts. CDR3 DNA: TGTGCCAGCACCCCTAGGGGGGAGGGACCTAATTCACCCCTCCACTTT. Amino acid sequence: CASTPRGEGPNSPLHF. V gene TRBV2 combines with J gene TRBJ1-6, with D perhaps matching TRBD1 (6 bases). This CDR3 has 16 amino acids. The germline gives CDR1 SNHLY, CDR2 FYNNEI. V was cut by 7 bases and J by 6 bases, with 19 bases left in between.

The chain recombines TRBV5-4 with TRBJ2-3; D is tentatively TRBD1 or TRBD2 (5 bases each). This CDR3 has 16 residues. Germline assignment: CDR1 SGHNT and CDR2 YYREEE (reference sequence). V was shortened by 0 bases and J by 5 bases, with 16 bases between the two germline ends. CDR3 protein: CASSLVPGWDVDTQYF. The CDR3 coding sequence is TGTGCCAGCAGCTTGGTCCCCGGGTGGGACGTAGATACGCAGTATTTT.

This chain connects TRBV11-2 to TRBJ1-2, with TRBD1 matching 8 bases. The CDR3 contains 16 residues. Germline V CDR1 and CDR2: SGHAT, FQNNGV. V shed 4 bases, J shed 3 bases, and the junction held 10 bases outside the gene matches. The CDR3 spells CASSSHPQGVDYGYTF. In DNA form, the CDR3 reads TGTGCCAGCAGCTCCCACCCACAGGGGGTCGACTATGGCTACACCTTC.

The CDR3 loop is CASNPEWRGTNYGYTF. The CDR3 DNA follows: TGTGCCAGCAACCCCGAATGGAGAGGGACTAACTATGGCTACACCTTC. This chain joins TRBV2 and TRBJ1-2; D remains unclear. Trimming took off 7 bases at V and 0 bases at J, with 18 bases between the two ends. The CDR3 runs 16 residues. Germline V gives CDR1 SNHLY, CDR2 FYNNEI.

The V call is TRBV7-9, the J call TRBJ2-1; a possible D gene is TRBD2 (5 bases). V lost 3 bases and J 0 bases, leaving 9 bases between the germline ends. The length of the CDR3 is 15 residues. In germline, CDR1 is SEHNR, CDR2 FQNEAQ (reference sequence). CDR3 sequence: CASSFMLASYNEQFF. The CDR3 DNA is TGTGCCAGCAGCTTTATGCTAGCCTCCTACAATGAGCAGTTCTTC.

The chain combines TRBV5-1 with TRBJ2-1; possibly TRBD2 for D (6 bases). The V gene's germline CDR1 is SGHRS and CDR2 YFSETQ. The CDR3 contains 15 residues. V gave up 3 bases and J gave up 6 bases, with 16 bases separating them. CDR3 in amino acids: CASSSEPQRVNEQFF. The CDR3 DNA follows: TGCGCCAGCAGCTCCGAACCCCAGCGGGTCAATGAGCAGTTCTTC.

The rearrangement uses TRBV30 and TRBJ2-1, with D maybe TRBD2 (7 bases). V was pared by 0 bases and J by 9 bases, with 18 bases between. In germline, CDR1 is GTSNPN, CDR2 SVGIG (reference sequence). The CDR3 totals 15 residues. CDR3 sequence: CAWSVGGARRGEQFF. The CDR3 bases are TGTGCCTGGAGTGTGGGGGGGGCACGGAGGGGTGAGCAGTTCTTC.